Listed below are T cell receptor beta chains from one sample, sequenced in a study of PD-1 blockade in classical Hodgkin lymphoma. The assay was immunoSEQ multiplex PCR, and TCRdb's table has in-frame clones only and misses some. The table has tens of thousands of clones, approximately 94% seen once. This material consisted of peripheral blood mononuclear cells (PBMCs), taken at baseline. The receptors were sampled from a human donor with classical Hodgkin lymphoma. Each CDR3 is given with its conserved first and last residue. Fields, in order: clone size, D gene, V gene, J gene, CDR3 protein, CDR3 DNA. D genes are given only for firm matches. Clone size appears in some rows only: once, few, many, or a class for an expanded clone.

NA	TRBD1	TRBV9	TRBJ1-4	CASSPPGTAPEKLFF	TGTGCCAGCAGCCCACCCGGGACAGCGCCTGAGAAACTGTTTTTT
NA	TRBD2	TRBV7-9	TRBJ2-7	CASSSGLAGGYEQYF	TGTGCCAGCAGCTCGGGACTAGCGGGGGGATACGAGCAGTACTTC
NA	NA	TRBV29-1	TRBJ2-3	CSVIRGYTDTQYF	TGCAGCGTTATCAGGGGTTACACAGATACGCAGTATTTT
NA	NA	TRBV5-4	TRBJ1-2	CASSSGLGPDGYTF	TGTGCCAGCAGCTCAGGACTAGGGCCCGACGGCTACACCTTC
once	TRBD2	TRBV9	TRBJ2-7	CASSAPSSGGSYEQYF	TGTGCCAGCAGCGCCCCCTCTAGCGGGGGTAGCTACGAGCAGTACTTC
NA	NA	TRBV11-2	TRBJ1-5	CASSLDGNSNQPQHF	TGTGCCAGCAGCTTAGATGGGAATAGCAATCAGCCCCAGCATTTT
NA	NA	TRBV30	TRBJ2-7	CAWSVNLFYEQYF	TGTGCCTGGAGTGTAAACCTATTCTACGAGCAGTACTTC
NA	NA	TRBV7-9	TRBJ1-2	CASSLGGVRGESLNYGYTF	TGTGCCAGCAGCTTAGGCGGGGTTCGGGGAGAGTCCCTGAACTATGGCTACACCTTC
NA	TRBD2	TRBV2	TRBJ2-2	CASTSGGTGELFF	TGTGCCAGCACATCGGGGGGCACCGGGGAGCTGTTTTTT
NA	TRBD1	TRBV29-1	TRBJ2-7	CSVEVLVRQGAYEQYF	TGCAGCGTTGAAGTGCTGGTAAGACAGGGGGCCTACGAGCAGTACTTC
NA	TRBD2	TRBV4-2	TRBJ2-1	CASSQERTTGTSGIWAYNEQFF	TGTGCCAGCAGCCAAGAGAGGACCACCGGGACTAGCGGGATTTGGGCCTACAATGAGCAGTTCTTC
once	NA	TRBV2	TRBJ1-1	CASSDSGVTEAFF	TGTGCCAGCAGTGATTCAGGGGTTACTGAAGCTTTCTTT
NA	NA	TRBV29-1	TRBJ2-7	CSVRRGGHRESYEQYF	TGCAGCGTCCGAAGGGGGGGGCACAGGGAATCCTACGAGCAGTACTTC
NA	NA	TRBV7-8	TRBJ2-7	CASSSTRDRDSYEQYF	TGTGCCAGCAGCTCCACCCGGGACCGCGACTCCTACGAGCAGTACTTC
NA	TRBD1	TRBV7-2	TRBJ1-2	CASSLLGQDREGLF	TGTGCCAGCAGCTTGCTTGGACAGGACAGGGAAGGCCTCTTC
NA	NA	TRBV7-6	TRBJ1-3	CASSSTAGVGNTIYF	TGTGCCAGCAGCTCGACAGCAGGGGTGGGAAACACCATATATTTT
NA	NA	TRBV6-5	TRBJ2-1	CASSYSPSSYNGQFF	TGTGCCAGCAGTTACTCCCCCAGCTCCTACAATGGGCAGTTCTTC
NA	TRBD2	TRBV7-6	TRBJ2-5	CASSLAGLGLAGAIKETQYF	TGTGCCAGCAGCTTAGCGGGTTTGGGACTAGCGGGGGCGATAAAAGAGACCCAGTACTTC
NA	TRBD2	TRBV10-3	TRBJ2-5	CAISATRRLAGGGETQYF	TGTGCCATCAGTGCGACCAGGCGACTAGCGGGAGGGGGAGAGACCCAGTACTTC
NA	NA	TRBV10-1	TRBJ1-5	CAIREGRPFNQPQHF	TGCGCCATCAGGGAGGGGCGACCCTTCAATCAGCCCCAGCATTTT
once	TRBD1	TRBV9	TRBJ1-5	CASSGDRGLQPQHF	TGTGCCAGCAGCGGGGACAGGGGGCTTCAGCCCCAGCATTTT
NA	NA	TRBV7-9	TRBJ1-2	CASSLTVGQLLYGYTF	TGTGCCAGCAGCTTAACCGTCGGACAGCTACTATATGGCTACACCTTC
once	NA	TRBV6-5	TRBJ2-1	CASSYPPSYDEQFF	TGTGCCAGCAGTTACCCGCCGTCGTACGATGAGCAGTTCTTC
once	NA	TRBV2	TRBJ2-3	CASIQGGTSTDTQYF	TGTGCCAGCATCCAAGGGGGGACCAGCACAGATACGCAGTATTTT
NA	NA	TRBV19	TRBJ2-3	CASSFDTDTQYF	TGTGCCAGTAGTTTTGACACAGATACGCAGTATTTT
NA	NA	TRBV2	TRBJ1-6	CASILGQEVRVLHF	NA
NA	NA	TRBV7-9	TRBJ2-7	CASSLALARELTYEQYF	TGTGCCAGCAGCTTAGCGCTGGCGAGGGAATTAACCTACGAGCAGTACTTC
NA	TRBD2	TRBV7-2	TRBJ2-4	CASSYSGSFGNIQYF	TGTGCCAGCAGCTATAGCGGGAGTTTCGGGAACATTCAGTACTTC
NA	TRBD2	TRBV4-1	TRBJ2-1	CASSQTSGGAYNEQFF	TGCGCCAGCAGCCAAACTAGCGGGGGGGCCTACAATGAGCAGTTCTTC
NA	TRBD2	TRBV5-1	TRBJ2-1	CASHSGLAGPDNEQFF	TGCGCCAGCCATTCGGGACTAGCGGGGCCGGACAATGAGCAGTTCTTC
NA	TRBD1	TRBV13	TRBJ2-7	CASSWDREDEQYF	TGTGCCAGCAGCTGGGACAGGGAGGACGAGCAGTACTTC
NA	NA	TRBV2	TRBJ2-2	CASSLAANTGELFF	TGTGCCAGCAGTTTAGCGGCGAACACCGGGGAGCTGTTTTTT
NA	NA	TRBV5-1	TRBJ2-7	CASSNTSARAYEQYF	TGCGCCAGCAGCAACACTTCAGCCCGAGCCTACGAGCAGTACTTC
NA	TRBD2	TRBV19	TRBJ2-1	CASSMGVAGAVSSYNEQFF	TGTGCCAGTAGTATGGGAGTAGCGGGGGCTGTCAGCTCCTACAATGAGCAGTTCTTC
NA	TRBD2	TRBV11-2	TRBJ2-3	CASRHSGGTDTQYF	TGTGCCAGCAGACACAGCGGGGGCACAGATACGCAGTATTTT
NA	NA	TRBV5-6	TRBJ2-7	CASSLARRTYEQYF	TGTGCCAGCAGCTTGGCTCGAAGGACGTACGAGCAGTACTTC
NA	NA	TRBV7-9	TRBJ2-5	CASSLGDFWGETQYF	TGTGCCAGCAGCTTAGGTGATTTTTGGGGAGAGACCCAGTACTTC